The rows below give T cell receptor beta chains drawn from one sample of a study of blood T cells in healthy people across ages. TCRdb used MiXCR to reprocess the 5' RACE reads, holding one entry per CDR3 protein. The repertoire has over 1,300,000 distinct CDR3 sequences, 59% of them found once; the top ten carry about 6.3%. The sequenced sample consisted of blood. Every receptor here comes from a man between 18 and 29 years old in good health. Each CDR3 is given with its conserved first and last residue. D genes are given only for firm matches. Only some rows state a clone size, as once, few, many or a class for expanded clones.

CDR3aa | CDR3nt | j_gene | d_gene | v_gene | abundance
CASSYSMAGGNTEAFF | TGTGCCAGCAGTTACTCGATGGCGGGCGGTAACACTGAAGCTTTCTTT | TRBJ1-1 | - | TRBV6-5 | -
CATSRDLPKVIKISYNEQFF | TGTGCCACCAGCAGAGATCTCCCTAAGGTTATTAAAATCTCCTACAATGAGCAGTTCTTC | TRBJ2-1 | - | TRBV15 | -
CASSSRLEYLNEQYF | TGTGCCAGCAGTTCCCGACTAGAATATCTGAATGAGCAGTACTTC | TRBJ2-7 | - | TRBV27 | -
CASSSGMDSNQPQHF | TGCGCCAGCAGCTCGGGGATGGATAGCAATCAGCCCCAGCATTTT | TRBJ1-5 | - | TRBV5-1 | -
CASSPLGTGGSYEQYF | TGTGCCAGTAGTCCATTGGGGACAGGGGGCTCCTACGAGCAGTACTTC | TRBJ2-7 | TRBD1 | TRBV19 | -
CATSRAASQETQYF | TGTGCCACCAGCAGAGCCGCCAGCCAAGAGACCCAGTACTTC | TRBJ2-5 | - | TRBV15 | -
CASSLWGDQPQHF | TGTGCCAGCAGTTTATGGGGGGATCAGCCCCAGCATTTT | TRBJ1-5 | - | TRBV27 | -
CASSHTLGMGDSPLHF | TGTGCCAGCAGTCATACCCTGGGGATGGGGGATTCACCCCTCCACTTT | TRBJ1-6 | - | TRBV6-5 | -
CASSPRGAGPQETQYF | TGTGCCAGCAGCCCCCGTGGAGCGGGCCCTCAAGAGACCCAGTACTTC | TRBJ2-5 | - | TRBV7-9 | -
CASSQDREGTQYF | TGTGCCAGCAGCCAGGACAGGGAAGGGACCCAGTACTTC | TRBJ2-5 | TRBD1 | TRBV7-2 | -
CASREGVGYEQYF | TGTGCCAGCAGGGAAGGAGTCGGTTACGAGCAGTACTTC | TRBJ2-7 | - | TRBV2 | few
CASSLAPGQGYHEQYF | TGTGCCAGCAGCCTTGCTCCGGGACAGGGGTACCACGAGCAGTACTTC | TRBJ2-7 | TRBD1 | TRBV6-6 | -
CASTTSAAQETQYF | TGTGCCAGCACGACTAGCGCCGCCCAAGAGACCCAGTACTTC | TRBJ2-5 | TRBD2 | TRBV7-9 | few